The source of this T cell receptor beta chain is a study of cytomegalovirus exposure and HLA in healthy donors. General study findings and limits: Most TCR sequences were seen very rarely across donors, but some public TCRs occurred in many. Overall, roughly 150 TCR beta chains were annotated as cytomegalovirus-associated. Through in vitro validation, three CMV-associated chains were shown to be specific for CMV antigens.

Method: immunoSEQ multiplex PCR; TCRdb's copy keeps in-frame clones and lacks some. The table has 85,000 to 130,000 clones, 88% seen once. V shed 1 base and J shed 0 bases, with 12 bases lying between them. Germline CDR1 and CDR2: SGHAT and FQNNGV. This CDR3 spans 16 amino acids. On this clone itself: Antigen: not known.

The clonotype originates from a woman younger than 35 in good health and CMV-seropositive. V is TRBV11-2 and J is TRBJ1-1, with D unresolved. Sequencing used PBMCs. The CDR3 sequence: CASSLGTWRVNTEAFF. DNA of the CDR3: TGTGCCAGCAGCTTAGGGACTTGGAGGGTGAACACTGAAGCTTTCTTT. The full variable domain, with the rest looked up from reference TRBV11-2 and TRBJ1-1, is EAGVAQSPRYKIIEKRQSVAFWCNPISGHATLYWYQQILGQGPKLLIQFQNNGVVDDSQLPKDRFSAERLKGVDSTLKIQPAKLEDSAVYLCASSLGTWRVNTEAFFGQGTRLTVV.